This T cell receptor beta chain emerged from a study of cytomegalovirus exposure and HLA in healthy donors. With 60 Vbeta and 13 Jbeta primers, the PCR was carried out. Clones were read by immunoSEQ multiplex PCR, and TCRdb kept only the in-frame ones, dropping some. This sample carries 100,000 to 150,000 clones, approximately 84% of them seen once, and the ten largest clones take under 3%. A few counts support this clone. The receptor was derived from a boy between 2 and 10 years old in good health and CMV-seronegative. Material: PBMCs.

CDR3 in DNA: TGTGCCAGCAGCCCCACCGGGGAGGGAGGGCCGGGTGAGCAGTTCTTC. Encoded protein: CASSPTGEGGPGEQFF. The chain joins TRBV4-2 to TRBJ2-1, with 7 nucleotides matching TRBD2. The length of the CDR3 is 16 residues. The germline V gene encodes CDR1 LGHNA and CDR2 YNFKEQ. V dropped 4 bases and J dropped 9; count of bases not matched to a gene: 15.